This TCR beta chain was recovered during a study of radiation and T cells in renal cell carcinoma. Study background: Nephrectomy followed 15 Gy stereotactic body radiation by 4 weeks.

Notes on this clone: Antigen: not known.

V lost 6 bases to trimming and J lost 2 bases, with 13 bases between them. The CDR3 sequence is 14 residues long. Germline CDR1 reads KGHSH; CDR2 reads LQKENI. Method: immunoSEQ multiplex PCR; TCRdb's copy keeps in-frame clones and lacks some. Of roughly 80,000 clones listed, around 86% were seen once; the top ten hold approximately 22%. Overall study results and limits: In blood, top tumor clones expanded by 2 weeks, shrinking by 4.

Indicated time point: blood 2 weeks post-SBRT. Noted treatment: 15 Gy SBRT to primary tumor, nephrectomy 4 weeks later. This renal cell carcinoma was of the clear cell type. This TCR came from a woman aged 45-65 years with renal cell carcinoma. The rearrangement links TRBV18 to TRBJ1-1, with D maybe TRBD1 (5 bases). The sample consisted of blood, taken from a patient whose treatment included radiotherapy and nephrectomy. The CDR3 protein is CASSLRASNTEAFF. CDR3 nucleotide sequence: TGTGCCAGCTCCCTCAGGGCCTCCAACACTGAAGCTTTCTTT.